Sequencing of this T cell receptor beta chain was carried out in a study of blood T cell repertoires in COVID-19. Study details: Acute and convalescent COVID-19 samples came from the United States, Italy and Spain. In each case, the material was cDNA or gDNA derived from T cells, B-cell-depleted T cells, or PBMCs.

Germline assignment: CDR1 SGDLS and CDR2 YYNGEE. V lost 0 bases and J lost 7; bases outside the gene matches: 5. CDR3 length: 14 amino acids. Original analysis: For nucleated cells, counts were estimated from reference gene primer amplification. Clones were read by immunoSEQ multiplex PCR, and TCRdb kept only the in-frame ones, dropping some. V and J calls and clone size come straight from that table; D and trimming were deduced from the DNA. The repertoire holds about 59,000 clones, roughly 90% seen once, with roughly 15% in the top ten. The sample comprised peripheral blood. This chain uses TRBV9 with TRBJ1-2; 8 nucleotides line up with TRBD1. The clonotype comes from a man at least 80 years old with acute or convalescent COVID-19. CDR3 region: CASSVGTGSFGYTF. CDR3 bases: TGTGCCAGCAGCGTAGGGACAGGGAGTTTTGGCTACACCTTC.